Listed here are 8 T cell receptor beta chains from one sample, sequenced in a study of response to subunit inactivated influenza vaccine. TCRdb called the RT-PCR reads again in MiXCR, with one record for every CDR3 protein. Among about 540,000 distinct CDR3 sequences, 20% to 25% were seen once, and the ten largest hold roughly 2.8%. Separately, the same data were catalogued under a study of T cells expressing NK-cell markers. As that report states: Libraries used 5'RACE template switching adding universal primer site and UMIs.

Specimen: CD4+ T cells sorted from PBMCs, collected approximately 12 days after vaccination. These TCRs come from a man between 50 and 59 years old who received an inactivated influenza vaccine.

The rearrangement uses TRBV7-2 and TRBJ2-7, with 9 bases lining up with TRBD1. The germline gives CDR1 SGHTA, CDR2 FQGNSA. The CDR3 covers 15 residues. With V trimmed by 3 bases and J by 5 bases, 8 bases remained unmatched. The CDR3 DNA reads TGTGCCAGCAGCTTTAACCGGGACAGGGTAAACGAGCAGTACTTC. Its protein product is CASSFNRDRVNEQYF.

This clonotype was found many times. The J gene is TRBJ2-7, the V gene TRBV20-1; possibly TRBD2 for D (5 bases). This CDR3 contains 14 residues. CDR1 and CDR2 from the germline V gene are DFQATT and SNEGSKA (reference sequence). The V and J ends lost 0 bases and 6 bases respectively, with 15 bases between them. The DNA of the CDR3 is TGCAGTGCTAGAGATAGGCCCCGTCGGGGCGAGCAGTACTTC. Encoded protein: CSARDRPRRGEQYF.

This clonotype was seen at least ten times. V gene TRBV29-1 combines with J gene TRBJ2-2; 9 nucleotides match TRBD1. This CDR3 region has 13 residues. Germline V gene sequence: CDR1 SQVTM, CDR2 ANQGSEA. The trim removed 7 bases at V and 7 bases at J, leaving 7 bases unmatched. For the CDR3, the DNA is TGCAGCGCCCAAGGACAGGGGATCGGGGAGCTGTTTTTT. Protein: CSAQGQGIGELFF.

This clonotype has a handful of counts. V gene TRBV7-9 combines with J gene TRBJ1-3; no firm D call. Trimming cost V 9 bases and J 3 bases, with 12 bases left between them. The CDR3 has 13 residues. The germline V gene encodes CDR1 SEHNR and CDR2 FQNEAQ (reference sequence). The CDR3 DNA reads TGTGCCAGTGCCCAAGATATTGGAAACACCATATATTTT. Residues: CASAQDIGNTIYF.

Many counts were recorded for this clonotype. The chain combines TRBV6-2 or TRBV6-3 with TRBJ2-1, with 12 bases aligning to TRBD1. Germline CDR1 reads MNHEY; CDR2 reads SVGEGT. V lost 0 bases, J lost 9 bases, and 6 bases stayed unmatched. The CDR3 has 16 residues. The CDR3 region has the DNA TGTGCCAGCAGTTACTCGAGGGACAGGGGGCTACTTGAGCAGTTCTTC. It encodes CASSYSRDRGLLEQFF.

The V and J genes are TRBV9 and TRBJ2-3; 8 bases are a match to TRBD2. V dropped 8 bases and J dropped 4; count of bases not matched to a gene: 6. The V gene's germline CDR1 is SGDLS and CDR2 YYNGEE. The CDR3 totals 13 residues. The CDR3 sequence: CASEGRGADTQYF. The CDR3 bases are TGTGCCAGTGAAGGGCGGGGGGCAGATACGCAGTATTTT.

This clonotype was detected a few times. CDR3: CASSFSAGGGVYGYTF. CDR3 nucleotide sequence: TGTGCCAGCAGTTTTTCGGCAGGGGGGGGTGTATATGGCTACACCTTC. The chain has TRBV12-3 or TRBV12-4 and TRBJ1-2; TRBD1 aligns across 7 bases. This CDR3 spans 16 amino acids. Trimming cost V 3 bases and J 5 bases; bases outside gene matches: 12.

This clonotype was picked up a small number of times. This chain uses TRBV7-8 with TRBJ2-4; D might be TRBD2 (6 bases). Trimming took 0 bases from V and 9 from J, leaving 18 bases between them. Germline V gives CDR1 SGHVS, CDR2 FQNEAQ. The CDR3 has 16 residues. Here the CDR3 DNA reads TGTGCCAGCAGCTTAGCGTTGGAGGGAGGAGCAAGCATTCAGTACTTC. This codes for CASSLALEGGASIQYF. Looking up the rest from reference TRBV7-8 and TRBJ2-4 gives the full variable domain: GAGVSQSPRYKVAKRGQDVALRCDPISGHVSLFWYQQALGQGPEFLTYFQNEAQLDKSGLPSDRFFAERPEGSVSTLKIQRTQQEDSAVYLCASSLALEGGASIQYFGAGTRLSVL.